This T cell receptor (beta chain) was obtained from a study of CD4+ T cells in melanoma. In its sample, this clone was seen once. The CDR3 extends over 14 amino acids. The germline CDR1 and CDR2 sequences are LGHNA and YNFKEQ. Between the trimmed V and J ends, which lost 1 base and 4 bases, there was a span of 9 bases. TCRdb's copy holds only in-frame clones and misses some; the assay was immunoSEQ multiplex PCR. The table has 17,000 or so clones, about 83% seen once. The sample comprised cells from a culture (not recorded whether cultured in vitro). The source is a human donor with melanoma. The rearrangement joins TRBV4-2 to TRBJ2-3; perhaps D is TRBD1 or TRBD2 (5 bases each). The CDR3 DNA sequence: TGTGCCAGCAGCCAAGGGGGGTGGGCAGATACGCAGTATTTT. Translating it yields CASSQGGWADTQYF.